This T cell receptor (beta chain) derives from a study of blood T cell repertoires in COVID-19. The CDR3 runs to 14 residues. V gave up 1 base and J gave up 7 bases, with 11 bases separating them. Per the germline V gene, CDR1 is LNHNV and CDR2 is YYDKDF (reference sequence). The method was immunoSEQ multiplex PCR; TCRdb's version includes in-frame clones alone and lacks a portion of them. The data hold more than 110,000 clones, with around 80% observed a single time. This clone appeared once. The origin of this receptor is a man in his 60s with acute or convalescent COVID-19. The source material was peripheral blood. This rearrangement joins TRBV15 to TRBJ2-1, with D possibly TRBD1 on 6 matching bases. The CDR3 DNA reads TGTGCCACCAGCAGAGGCCAGGGGTCGAATGAGCAGTTCTTC. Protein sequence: CATSRGQGSNEQFF.